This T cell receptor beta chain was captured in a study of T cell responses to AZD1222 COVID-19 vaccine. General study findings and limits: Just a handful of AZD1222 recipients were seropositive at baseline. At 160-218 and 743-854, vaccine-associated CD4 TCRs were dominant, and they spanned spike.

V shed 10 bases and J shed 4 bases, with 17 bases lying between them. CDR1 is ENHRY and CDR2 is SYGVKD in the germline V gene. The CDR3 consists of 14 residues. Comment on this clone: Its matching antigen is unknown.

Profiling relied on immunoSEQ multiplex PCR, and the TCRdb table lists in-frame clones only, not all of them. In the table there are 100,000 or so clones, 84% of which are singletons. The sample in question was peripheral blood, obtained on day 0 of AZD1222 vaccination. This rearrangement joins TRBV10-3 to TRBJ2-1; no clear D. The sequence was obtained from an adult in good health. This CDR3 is CATKFSDVYNEQFF. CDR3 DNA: TGTGCCACCAAATTTAGTGACGTTTACAATGAGCAGTTCTTC.